What follows are 29 T cell receptor beta chains derived from one specimen sequenced in a study of T cells in women clearing cervical HPV infection. Profiling relied on immunoSEQ multiplex PCR, and the TCRdb table lists in-frame clones only, not all of them. The sample holds some 43,000 clones. The sample taken for sequencing was blood buffy coat. The receptors shown here come from a woman between 18 and 70 years old with a cervical HPV16 infection that either progressed to CIN3+ or cleared (not recorded which).

About this clone: The read falls 3 residues short of the CDR3 end, and the missing part is taken from the germline J gene. This chain connects TRBV5-1 to TRBJ2-2; the D gene is possibly TRBD1 (5 bases). Per the germline V gene, CDR1 is SGHRS and CDR2 is YFSETQ. Trimming cost V 4 bases and J 1 base, with 11 bases left between them. The CDR3 runs 15 residues. The part of the CDR3 DNA that was read is TGCGCCAGCAGCGCAGACAGCATGAACACCGGGGAG. Its translation: CASSADSMNTGE. The entire CDR3 protein is CASSADSMNTGELFF.

On this clone itself: The read finishes 3 residues shy of the CDR3 end, and the germline J gene is used to complete it. V and J are TRBV19 and TRBJ1-4, with 10 bases aligning to TRBD1. The CDR3 spans 18 residues. Germline CDR1 LNHDA, CDR2 SQIVND (reference sequence). V was clipped by 6 bases and J by 0 bases; unmatched bases: 10. CDR3 DNA, as far as it was read: TGTGCCAGTAGACCGGGACAGGGGTCCCAGGCAACTAATGAAAAA. Protein product: CASRPGQGSQATNEK. The CDR3 in its entirety is CASRPGQGSQATNEKLFF.

Concerning this clone: The read ends 3 residues before the CDR3 terminus; that terminus is restored from the germline J gene. This rearrangement joins TRBV18 to TRBJ1-1; a weak D match, TRBD1 (5 bases). This CDR3 is built from 15 residues. CDR1 is KGHSH and CDR2 is LQKENI in the germline V gene. Trimming left V 3 bases short and J 0 bases short, with 11 bases between. Here the CDR3 reads CASSPPSGMNTEAFF. The sequenced part of the CDR3 DNA is TGTGCCAGCTCACCGCCCTCAGGGATGAACACTGAA. Full variable domain (outside the CDR3, taken from reference TRBV18 and TRBJ1-1): NAGVMQNPRHLVRRRGQEARLRCSPMKGHSHVYWYRQLPEEGLKFMVYLQKENIIDESGMPKERFSAEFPKEGPSILRIQQVVRGDSAAYFCASSPPSGMNTEAFFGQGTRLTVV.

To note about this clone: Read coverage stops 3 residues before the CDR3 terminus; the germline J gene supplies the remainder. This rearrangement joins TRBV5-5 to TRBJ2-5; 8 nucleotides agree with TRBD1. CDR1 and CDR2 from the germline V gene are SGHKS and YYEKEE (reference sequence). This CDR3 region has 14 residues. With 7 bases clipped from V and 4 bases from J, the junction kept 9 bases outside the gene matches. The part of the CDR3 DNA that was read is TGTGCCAGCTCCCAGGGGGCGAGGTTAGAGACC. It encodes CASSQGARLET. Given in full, the CDR3 is CASSQGARLETQYF.

About this clone itself: Read coverage stops 3 residues before the CDR3 terminus; the germline J gene supplies the remainder. The chain links TRBV7-6 to TRBJ2-3; the D is unclear. Germline CDR1 and CDR2: SGHVS and FNYEAQ. The CDR3 has 13 residues. CDR3 bases read: TGTGCCAGCAGCTTAGACAGTCAAGAGACG. This encodes CASSLDSQET. In full, the CDR3 reads CASSLDSQETQYF.

Of note for this clone: The read comes to an end 3 residues before the CDR3 does, leaving the germline J gene to fill in the end. V gene TRBV5-6 combines with J gene TRBJ1-1; TRBD1 agrees at 8 bases. This CDR3 is built from 15 residues. The V and J ends lost 4 bases and 4 bases, in that order; junction bases with no gene match: 9. Germline V lookup: CDR1 SGHDT, CDR2 YYEEEE. The CDR3 is CASSLTGVLGTEAFF. The DNA read from the CDR3 is TGTGCCAGCAGCCTGACAGGGGTTCTTGGCACTGAA.

Of note for this clone: The read terminates 3 residues ahead of where the CDR3 ends, so the germline J gene completes it. V is TRBV5-1 and J is TRBJ2-3, with D possibly being TRBD2 (7 bases). The CDR3 totals 16 residues. V lost 4 bases to trimming and J lost 3 bases, with 18 bases between them. CDR1 is SGHRS and CDR2 is YFSETQ in the germline V gene. The covered CDR3 bases are TGCGCCAGCAGCCTCCTTGGGGGGGCGCAGACAGATACG. Translated: CASSLLGGAQTDT. The entire CDR3 protein reads CASSLLGGAQTDTQYF.

As regards this clone: The read ends 3 residues before the CDR3 terminus; that terminus is restored from the germline J gene. V gene TRBV7-3 combines with J gene TRBJ2-1, with D possibly TRBD2 on 5 matching bases. V dropped 1 base and J dropped 4 bases, with 17 bases sitting between them. Germline-derived CDR1 and CDR2 are SGHTA and FQGTGA. The CDR3 is 17 amino acids. The CDR3 loop is CASSLRSTTFSYNEQFF. The CDR3 bases that were read are TGTGCCAGCAGCTTAAGGTCGACTACCTTCTCTTACAATGAG.

Details on this clone: The read ends 3 residues shy of where the CDR3 ends; the end is completed using the germline J gene. The chain joins TRBV20-1 to TRBJ2-7, with 13 bases aligning to TRBD2. With V trimmed by 4 bases and J by 0 bases, 9 bases remained unmatched. CDR1 and CDR2 from the germline V gene are DFQATT and SNEGSKA (reference sequence). The CDR3 is made up of 17 amino acids. The CDR3 reads CSATGLAGAPSSYEQYF. The part of the CDR3 DNA that was read is TGCAGTGCTACAGGACTAGCGGGGGCGCCGAGCTCCTACGAG.

Comments on this clone: Sequencing ends 3 residues short of the CDR3 end; the germline J gene provides the rest. This sequence joins TRBV29-1 and TRBJ2-2; 8 bases line up with TRBD1. CDR3 length equals 17 residues. Germline CDR1 reads SQVTM; CDR2 reads ANQGSEA. CDR3 DNA (partial): TGCAGCGTTGGTATTTGGGACAGGCTCTCTGGGGCCAACGTG. It specifies CSVGIWDRLSGANV. The CDR3, in full, reads CSVGIWDRLSGANVLFF.

The part of the CDR3 DNA that was read is TGTGCCAGCAGCTTGACAGGGGTCGCCTACGAG. Protein product: CASSLTGVAYE. The entire CDR3 reads CASSLTGVAYEQYF. This chain uses TRBV5-5 with TRBJ2-7; TRBD1 agrees at 7 bases. The read falls 3 residues short of the CDR3 end, and the missing part is taken from the germline J gene. Germline CDR1 is SGHKS and CDR2 is YYEKEE (reference sequence). The CDR3 spans 14 residues. Losses at the gene ends were 1 base for V and 2 bases for J; bases not matched to a gene: 3.

Regarding this clone: Read coverage stops 3 residues before the CDR3 terminus; the germline J gene supplies the remainder. The chain recombines TRBV2 with TRBJ2-3, with TRBD1 as a possible D gene (5 bases). The CDR3 has 14 residues. CDR1 and CDR2 (germline): SNHLY, FYNNEI. The chain's CDR3 is CASSDGWGNQPQYF. The part of the CDR3 DNA that was read is TGTGCCAGCAGTGACGGCTGGGGCAATCAGCCG.

Concerning this clone itself: With the read ending 3 residues before the CDR3 end, the germline J gene is used to fill in that end. The chain has TRBV5-4 and TRBJ2-2; 10 bases are a match to TRBD2. J was trimmed by 8 bases and V by 5 bases; bases with no gene match: 12. This CDR3 is built from 16 residues. The germline V gene has CDR1 SGHNT and CDR2 YYREEE (reference sequence). CDR3 amino acids: CASSDVSGGASGELFF. The sequenced part of the CDR3 DNA is TGTGCCAGCAGTGATGTGAGCGGGGGGGCCTCAGGGGAG.

To note about this clone: The read ends 3 residues shy of where the CDR3 ends; the end is completed using the germline J gene. This chain links TRBV6-2 or TRBV6-3 with TRBJ2-3; D perhaps matches TRBD2 (5 bases). The V gene lost 6 bases and the J gene lost 3 bases, with 13 bases spanning the gap. The CDR3 has 14 residues. Germline CDR1 reads MNHEY; CDR2 reads SVGEGT. The CDR3 sequence is CASRRVVGTDTQYF. The DNA read from the CDR3 is TGTGCCAGCAGGAGGGTAGTAGGGACAGATACG.

Note on this clone: Read coverage stops 3 residues before the CDR3 terminus; the germline J gene supplies the remainder. J is TRBJ2-7 and V is TRBV7-2; perhaps TRBD1 as D (5 bases). CDR1 is SGHTA, CDR2 FQGNSA, per germline. V dropped 3 bases and J dropped 5 bases, with 8 bases sitting between them. The CDR3 has 12 residues. The CDR3 loop is CASSLDINEQYF. The part of the CDR3 DNA that was read is TGTGCCAGCAGCTTGGACATCAACGAG.

Points on this clone: With the read ending 3 residues before the CDR3 end, the germline J gene is used to fill in that end. The chain joins TRBV7-9 to TRBJ1-2, with 8 bases matching TRBD1. In germline, CDR1 is SEHNR, CDR2 FQNEAQ (reference sequence). The CDR3 length is 14 residues. The DNA read from the CDR3 is TGTGCCAGCAGCGGCCGGGACAGGCTCTCCGAC. This encodes CASSGRDRLSD. The complete CDR3 protein is CASSGRDRLSDYTF.

For this clone: The read is 3 residues too short to cover the CDR3 end, so that end is filled in from the germline J gene. The genes are TRBV7-8 and TRBJ2-2; D might be TRBD1 (6 bases). CDR3 length equals 15 residues. Germline loops: CDR1 SGHVS, CDR2 FQNEAQ. CDR3 in amino acids: CASSVRGAGANVLFF. CDR3 bases read: TGTGCCAGCAGCGTCAGGGGAGCTGGGGCCAACGTG.

In regard to this clone: Read data end 3 residues before the CDR3 end; the end is taken from the germline J gene. The V and J genes are TRBV7-6 and TRBJ2-1, with D possibly TRBD1 on 6 matching bases. Germline V gene data show CDR1 as SGHVS and CDR2 as FNYEAQ. This CDR3 has 15 residues. V lost 3 bases to trimming and J lost 1 base, with 10 bases between them. CDR3 bases read: TGTGCCAGCAGCTTCGGTCAGGGGTCCTACAATGAG. Its protein product is CASSFGQGSYNE. The entire CDR3 protein is CASSFGQGSYNEQFF.

Comments on this clone: The read gets to within 3 residues of the CDR3 end, and the germline J gene fills in the rest. The chain uses TRBV20-1 and TRBJ2-6; perhaps TRBD1 as D (5 bases). Per germline, CDR1 DFQATT and CDR2 SNEGSKA (reference sequence). There are 19 residues in the CDR3. V was shortened by 2 bases and J by 0 bases, with 20 bases between the two germline ends. CDR3 DNA, as far as it was read: TGCAGTGCTAGAAGCGTCGACAGCTCAAGAATCTCTGGGGCCAACGTC. Translation gives CSARSVDSSRISGANV. The CDR3 reads in full as CSARSVDSSRISGANVLTF.

The part of the CDR3 DNA that was read is TGCGCCAGCAGCTTGGCATCCGGGACATACTACAATGAG. Amino acid sequence: CASSLASGTYYNE. The entire CDR3 sequence reads CASSLASGTYYNEQFF. The V and J genes are TRBV5-1 and TRBJ2-1, with a possible D match to TRBD1 (6 bases). The read ends 3 residues before the CDR3 terminus; that terminus is restored from the germline J gene. The CDR3 totals 16 residues. With 0 bases removed from V and 3 bases from J, the gap between germline ends came to 13 bases. Germline loops: CDR1 SGHRS, CDR2 YFSETQ.

On this clone itself: Read data end 3 residues before the CDR3 end; the end is taken from the germline J gene. V usage is TRBV7-9 and J usage is TRBJ1-2; the D gene is possibly TRBD1 (6 bases). Germline CDR1 is SEHNR and CDR2 is FQNEAQ (reference sequence). This CDR3 has 15 residues. V was trimmed by 5 bases and J by 3 bases, leaving 16 bases between them. This CDR3 reads CASSRGAGADYGYTF. CDR3 bases read: TGTGCCAGCAGCAGAGGGGCAGGGGCAGACTATGGC.

Notes on this clone: Read data end 3 residues before the CDR3 end; the end is taken from the germline J gene. The chain couples TRBV12-3 or TRBV12-4 to TRBJ1-5; TRBD1 might be the D (6 bases). The CDR3 covers 14 residues. The V end was cut by 2 bases, the J end by 6 bases, with 11 bases between. CDR3 sequence: CASSLSGGGQPQHF. CDR3 bases read: TGTGCCAGCAGTTTATCGGGGGGCGGTCAGCCC.

A note on this clone: The read falls 3 residues short of the CDR3 end, and the missing part is taken from the germline J gene. The V and J genes are TRBV5-1 and TRBJ2-5, with D possibly being TRBD1 (5 bases). The CDR3 is 13 residues long. The V end lost 4 bases, the J end lost 1 base, and 8 bases lay between the germline ends. From germline, CDR1 is SGHRS and CDR2 YFSETQ. CDR3 loop: CASSPGAQETQYF. The sequenced part of the CDR3 DNA is TGCGCCAGCAGCCCTGGGGCCCAAGAGACC.

Points on this clone: The CDR3 goes on 3 residues after the read ends, and that part is filled in from the germline J gene. The chain joins TRBV11-2 to TRBJ1-1; D is perhaps TRBD1 (6 bases). Trimming stripped 3 bases from V and 1 base from J, with 9 bases between. Germline V CDR1 and CDR2: SGHAT, FQNNGV. CDR3 length: 14 amino acids. CDR3 residues: CASSFETGNTEAFF. Incomplete CDR3 DNA: TGTGCCAGCAGCTTCGAGACAGGGAACACTGAA. Full variable domain (remainder filled in from reference TRBV11-2 and TRBJ1-1): EAGVAQSPRYKIIEKRQSVAFWCNPISGHATLYWYQQILGQGPKLLIQFQNNGVVDDSQLPKDRFSAERLKGVDSTLKIQPAKLEDSAVYLCASSFETGNTEAFFGQGTRLTVV.

Regarding this clone: Coverage ceases 3 residues before the CDR3 finishes, and the germline J gene fills in the end. The chain carries TRBV7-2 and TRBJ1-1; unclear D gene. This CDR3 has 13 amino acids. Trimming left V 3 bases short and J 6 bases short, with 11 bases between. The V gene's germline CDR1 is SGHTA and CDR2 FQGNSA. The sequenced part of the CDR3 DNA is TGTGCCAGCAGCTTGCGGCGTACTCCTGAA. As protein: CASSLRRTPE. The entire CDR3 is CASSLRRTPEAFF.

A word on this clone: The read terminates 3 residues before the CDR3 end, so the remaining end is supplied by the germline J gene. This chain links TRBV6-2 or TRBV6-3 with TRBJ1-6, with D possibly TRBD1 on 5 matching bases. The V and J ends lost 5 bases and 2 bases respectively, with 10 bases between them. The length of the CDR3 is 15 residues. CDR1 is MNHEY and CDR2 is SVGEGT in the germline V gene. The sequenced CDR3 bases are TGTGCCAGCAGTGACAGACAGACCTATAATTCACCC. Protein product: CASSDRQTYNSP. The full CDR3 protein reads CASSDRQTYNSPLHF.

As concerns this clone: Because the CDR3's place on the DNA is in doubt, the DNA is left out and the CDR3 is given as listed by TCRdb. The chain has TRBV12-3 or TRBV12-4 and TRBJ2-2; TRBD1, the table's D call, lacks a check against the DNA. The CDR3 is made up of 15 amino acids, end residues included. CDR3 sequence: CASSSGQGPVRELFF.

A note on this clone: Read coverage stops 3 residues before the CDR3 terminus; the germline J gene supplies the remainder. The genes are TRBV20-1 and TRBJ1-2; no definite D call. The CDR3 length is 12 residues. Germline CDR1 reads DFQATT; CDR2 reads SNEGSKA (reference sequence). CDR3 bases read: TGCAGTGCTAAAGTGGCGGCTCCAAGC. The encoded protein is CSAKVAAPS. The entire CDR3 protein reads CSAKVAAPSYTF.

As to this clone: The read terminates 3 residues ahead of where the CDR3 ends, so the germline J gene completes it. The J gene is TRBJ1-6, the V gene TRBV7-3, with D possibly being TRBD1 (5 bases). The V gene's germline CDR1 is SGHTA and CDR2 FQGTGA. There are 15 residues in the CDR3. V was trimmed by 0 bases and J by 9 bases, leaving 12 bases between them. The CDR3 bases that were read are TGTGCCAGCAGCTTAACGGCAGGGAAGAGTTCACCC. Its translation: CASSLTAGKSSP. The full CDR3 is CASSLTAGKSSPLHF.